This T cell receptor beta chain appears in the sequencing data of a study of T cell responses to AZD1222 COVID-19 vaccine. The repertoire was sequenced with immunoSEQ multiplex PCR; TCRdb's copy has only in-frame clones and lacks some. The data hold roughly 140,000 clones, with 88% observed a single time. Trimming removed 0 bases at V and 10 bases at J, with 16 bases between. The germline V gene has CDR1 SGHAT and CDR2 FQNNGV. The CDR3 runs 16 residues. Notes on this clone: Its matching antigen is unknown.

General study points: Repertoire sampling was restricted to post-peak T cell response timepoints.

This TCR was recovered from an adult in good health. The source material was peripheral blood, sampled on day 0 of AZD1222 vaccination. The rearrangement joins TRBV11-2 to TRBJ1-6; D remains ambiguous. CDR3 nucleotides: TGTGCCAGCAGCTTAGATCTTCAACTTAGACGGTCACCCCTCCACTTT. Translation: CASSLDLQLRRSPLHF.